The rows below give T cell receptor beta chains drawn from one sample of a study of CD8+CD57+ T cells in acquired aplastic anemia. TCRdb reanalysed the reads using MiXCR and keeps one entry per CDR3 protein. The repertoire includes about 150,000 distinct CDR3 sequences, about 48% of them detected once, and about 12% sits in the top ten. Specimen: sorted CD4+, CD8+, or CD8+CD57+ T cells (not recorded which) from PBMCs. These receptors all come from a human donor with aplastic anemia. The CDR3 runs from the conserved cysteine through the conserved F or W. A D gene is named only where the DNA matches it firmly. Expanded clones get a size class; other rows say once, few or many, or leave the size out.

CDR3nt	CDR3aa	v_gene	abundance	j_gene	d_gene
TGTGCCATCAGTGAGTGGGGACAGTACAATGAGCAGTTCTTC	CAISEWGQYNEQFF	TRBV10-3	NA	TRBJ2-1	TRBD1
TGTGCCAGCTCACCACCCCCGGGGGCGAACAAAAACATTCAGTACTTC	CASSPPPGANKNIQYF	TRBV18	few	TRBJ2-4	NA
TGTGCCAGCAGTGAGGATGGGGGGCCTGAAGAGACCCAGTACTTC	CASSEDGGPEETQYF	TRBV6-1	many	TRBJ2-5	NA
TGTGCCAGCATGTCACCCAGCGGGGAGCTGTTTTTT	CASMSPSGELFF	TRBV5-4	many	TRBJ2-2	NA
TGTGCCAGTATTGGGACTAGCGGCCTGGAGCTGTTTTTT	CASIGTSGLELFF	TRBV19	NA	TRBJ2-2	TRBD2
TGTGCCAGCAGTGAATCCTTCAGGACAGCTGAAAAACTGTTTTTT	CASSESFRTAEKLFF	TRBV25-1	NA	TRBJ1-4	NA
TGCGCCAGCAGCCAAACAGGGCACCGACTAGAAGCTTTCTTT	CASSQTGHRLEAFF	TRBV4-3	few	TRBJ1-1	NA
TGTGCCAGCTCACCAGGGGTCTCAGATACGCAGTATTTT	CASSPGVSDTQYF	TRBV18	once	TRBJ2-3	NA
TGTGCCAGCAGTGATGGCGGGGACACTGAAGCTTTCTTT	CASSDGGDTEAFF	TRBV12-3/TRBV12-4	many	TRBJ1-1	NA
TGTGCCAGCACCAAGGGGGGGGCGAACACCGGGGAGCTGTTTTTT	CASTKGGANTGELFF	TRBV2	NA	TRBJ2-2	NA
TGCAGCGTTGAACTCCGAGGGGGGGGGAGGTATGGCTACACCTTC	CSVELRGGGRYGYTF	TRBV29-1	many	TRBJ1-2	NA
TGTGCCAGCAGCGGACTGAATCAGCCCCAGCATTTT	CASSGLNQPQHF	TRBV9	NA	TRBJ1-5	NA
TGTGCCATCAGTCCGGGACAGGGGCTGAAAACGGATGGAAACACCATATATTTT	CAISPGQGLKTDGNTIYF	TRBV10-3	few	TRBJ1-3	TRBD1
TGTGCCAGCAGTACCGGACAGGCTATCTATGGCTACACCTTC	CASSTGQAIYGYTF	TRBV2	NA	TRBJ1-2	TRBD1
TGCGCCAGCAGTGAGGCTCAGTACAATGAGCAGTTCTTC	CASSEAQYNEQFF	TRBV10-1	few	TRBJ2-1	NA
TGTGCCAGCAGCCGGGACAGGGGGGCTGAAGCTTTCTTT	CASSRDRGAEAFF	TRBV2	NA	TRBJ1-1	TRBD1